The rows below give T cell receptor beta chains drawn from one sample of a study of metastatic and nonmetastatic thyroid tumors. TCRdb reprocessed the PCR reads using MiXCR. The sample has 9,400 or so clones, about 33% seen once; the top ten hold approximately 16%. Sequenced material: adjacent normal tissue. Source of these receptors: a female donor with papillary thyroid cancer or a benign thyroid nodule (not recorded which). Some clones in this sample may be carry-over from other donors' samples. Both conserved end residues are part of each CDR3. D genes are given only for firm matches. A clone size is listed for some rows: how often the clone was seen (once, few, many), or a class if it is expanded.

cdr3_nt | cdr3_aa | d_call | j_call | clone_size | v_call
TGTGCCAGCAGTAGGGCCCTCATGGGGGGCACTGAAGCTTTCTTT | CASSRALMGGTEAFF | - | TRBJ1-1 | few | TRBV6-2/TRBV6-3
TGTGCCAGCAGCACCGGGACTCTCAATGAGCAGTTCTTC | CASSTGTLNEQFF | - | TRBJ2-1 | - | TRBV7-8
TGTGCCAGCATATGGACTAGCGCCTCTTCGGAGACCCAGTACTTC | CASIWTSASSETQYF | TRBD2 | TRBJ2-5 | large | TRBV6-1
TGTGCCAGCAGCCGGGGTAGTATTTCTGGGGCCAACGTCCTGACTTTC | CASSRGSISGANVLTF | - | TRBJ2-6 | many | TRBV3-1
TGTGCCAGCAGCGACGTAGCGGGAGACGTCTACGAGCAGTACTTC | CASSDVAGDVYEQYF | TRBD2 | TRBJ2-7 | - | TRBV7-8
TGCGCCAGCAGCAAGGACCGGGTGGCGTGGACCGGGGAGCTGTCTTTC | CASSKDRVAWTGELSF | - | TRBJ2-2 | - | TRBV5-1
TGTGCCAGCAGCAATCCGGGACAGGGGGCCTACGAGCAGTACTTC | CASSNPGQGAYEQYF | TRBD1 | TRBJ2-7 | - | TRBV25-1
TGTGCCAGCATGGTCCCTAGTAGGACAGATACGCAGTATTTT | CASMVPSRTDTQYF | - | TRBJ2-3 | - | TRBV2
TGTGCCAGCAGCCAAGCCGGACAGGGAGATAATTCACCCCTCCACTTT | CASSQAGQGDNSPLHF | TRBD1 | TRBJ1-6 | - | TRBV14
TGTGCCAGCAGCTTACAACGGGACAGGGCGTTGCATGGCTACACCTTC | CASSLQRDRALHGYTF | TRBD1 | TRBJ1-2 | - | TRBV11-2